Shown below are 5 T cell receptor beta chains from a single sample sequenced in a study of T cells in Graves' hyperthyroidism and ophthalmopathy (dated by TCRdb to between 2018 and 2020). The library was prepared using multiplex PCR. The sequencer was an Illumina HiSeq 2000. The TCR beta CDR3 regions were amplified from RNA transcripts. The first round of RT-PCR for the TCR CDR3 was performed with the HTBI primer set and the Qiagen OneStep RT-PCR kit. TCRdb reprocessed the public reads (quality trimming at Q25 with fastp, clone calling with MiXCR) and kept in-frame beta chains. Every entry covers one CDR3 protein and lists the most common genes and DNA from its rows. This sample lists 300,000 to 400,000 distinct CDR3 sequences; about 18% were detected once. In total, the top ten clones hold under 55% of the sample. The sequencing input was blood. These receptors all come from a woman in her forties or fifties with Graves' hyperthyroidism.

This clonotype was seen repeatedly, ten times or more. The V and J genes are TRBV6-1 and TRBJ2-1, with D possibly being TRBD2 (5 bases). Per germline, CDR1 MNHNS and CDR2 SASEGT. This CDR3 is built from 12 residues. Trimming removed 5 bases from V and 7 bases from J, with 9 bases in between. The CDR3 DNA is TGTGCCAGCAGTCAGGACTGGAATGAGCAGTTCTTC. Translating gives CASSQDWNEQFF.

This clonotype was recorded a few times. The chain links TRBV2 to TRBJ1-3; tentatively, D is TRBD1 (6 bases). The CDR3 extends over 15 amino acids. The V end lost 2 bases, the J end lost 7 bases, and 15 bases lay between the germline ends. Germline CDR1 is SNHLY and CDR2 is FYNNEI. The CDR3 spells CASSERGGFWNTIYF. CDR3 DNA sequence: TGTGCCAGCAGTGAAAGAGGGGGTTTTTGGAACACCATATATTTT.

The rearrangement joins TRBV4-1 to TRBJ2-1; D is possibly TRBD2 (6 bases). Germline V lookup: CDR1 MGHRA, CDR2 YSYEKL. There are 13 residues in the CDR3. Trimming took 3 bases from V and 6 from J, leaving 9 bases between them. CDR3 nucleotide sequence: TGCGCCAGCAGCCAGACCGGGAGCAATGAGCAGTTCTTC. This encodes CASSQTGSNEQFF.

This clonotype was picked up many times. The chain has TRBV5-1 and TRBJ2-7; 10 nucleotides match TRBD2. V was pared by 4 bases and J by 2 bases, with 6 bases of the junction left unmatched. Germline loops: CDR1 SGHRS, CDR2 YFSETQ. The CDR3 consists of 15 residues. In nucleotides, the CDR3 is TGCGCCAGCAGCGTTCTAGCGGGAGCGACCTACGAGCAGTACTTC. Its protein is CASSVLAGATYEQYF.

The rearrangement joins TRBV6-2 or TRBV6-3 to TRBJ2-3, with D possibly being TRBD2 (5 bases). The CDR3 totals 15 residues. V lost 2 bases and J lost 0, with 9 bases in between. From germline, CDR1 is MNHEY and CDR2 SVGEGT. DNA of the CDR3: TGTGCCAGCAGTTACGAGCGGTCTAGCACAGATACGCAGTATTTT. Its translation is CASSYERSSTDTQYF.